Below are 22 T cell receptor beta chains sequenced from a single sample in a study of blood T cell repertoires in COVID-19. Sequenced by immunoSEQ multiplex PCR; TCRdb stores in-frame clones only, minus some. Among roughly 410,000 clones, about nine tenths were seen once, and the ten largest hold roughly 1.4%. The sample consisted of peripheral blood. The source of these receptors is a woman in her 40s with COVID-19, enrolled during active disease.

V is TRBV5-8 and J is TRBJ2-7; 10 bases fit TRBD1. The CDR3 extends over 15 amino acids. The germline V gene encodes CDR1 SGHTS and CDR2 YDEGEE. Trimming took 5 bases from V and 2 from J; bases not matched to a gene: 7. The CDR3 nucleotides are TGTGCCAGCAGGGTGGGACAGGGGATGACCTACGAGCAGTACTTC. Translating it yields CASRVGQGMTYEQYF.

The V call is TRBV10-3, the J call TRBJ1-3; the D is unclear. Germline-derived CDR1 and CDR2 are ENHRY and SYGVKD. The V end lost 6 bases, the J end lost 0 bases, and 12 bases lay between the germline ends. The CDR3 length is 15 residues. CDR3: CAISPGVNSGNTIYF. The CDR3 coding sequence is TGTGCCATCAGCCCCGGGGTGAACTCTGGAAACACCATATATTTT.

This clone has only a few counts. The chain carries TRBV7-8 and TRBJ1-5; possible D gene TRBD1, 6 bases. Germline CDR1 reads SGHVS; CDR2 reads FQNEAQ. This CDR3 is 15 amino acids long. With 0 bases removed from V and 6 bases from J, the gap between germline ends came to 12 bases. This CDR3 is CASSLARRGGQPQHF. CDR3 coding DNA: TGTGCCAGCAGCTTAGCGCGCAGGGGCGGTCAGCCCCAGCATTTT.

This clone was seen only a few times. The rearrangement joins TRBV10-3 to TRBJ1-2; 7 bases fit TRBD1. Germline CDR1 and CDR2: ENHRY and SYGVKD. The V gene end was trimmed by 6 bases and the J gene end by 4 bases; junction bases not matched to a gene: 5. The CDR3 has 13 amino acids. This chain's CDR3 is CAISPGQFYGYTF. CDR3 coding DNA: TGTGCCATCAGCCCGGGACAGTTCTATGGCTACACCTTC.

The gene calls are TRBV28 and TRBJ2-7, with D possibly TRBD2 on 5 matching bases. V lost 5 bases and J lost 7, with 21 bases in between. The CDR3 covers 15 residues. Germline CDR1 reads MDHEN; CDR2 reads SYDVKM. The CDR3 DNA is TGTGCCAGCAGTCCATTAACCCCGGGGTCGAGAGAGCAGTACTTC. Translated, it gives CASSPLTPGSREQYF.

The gene calls are TRBV12-3 or TRBV12-4 and TRBJ2-7, with D hard to call. The V end was cut by 5 bases, the J end by 6 bases, with 14 bases between. This CDR3 spans 13 amino acids. This CDR3 reads CASSTGYRGEQYF. The CDR3 bases are TGTGCCAGCAGTACCGGGTACCGTGGCGAGCAGTACTTC.

This rearrangement joins TRBV19 to TRBJ1-2; no reliable D call. Per germline, CDR1 LNHDA and CDR2 SQIVND (reference sequence). CDR3 length: 13 residues. Between the trimmed V and J ends, which lost 3 bases and 0 bases, there was a span of 5 bases. CDR3 nucleotides: TGTGCCAGTAGTATGCGAGCTAACTATGGCTACACCTTC. As protein: CASSMRANYGYTF.

The rearrangement joins TRBV19 to TRBJ1-2; D ambiguous. This CDR3 spans 15 amino acids. Per germline, CDR1 LNHDA and CDR2 SQIVND (reference sequence). V was clipped by 2 bases and J by 4 bases, with 14 bases between them. CDR3 DNA: TGTGCCAGTAGTATAATTTGGGAGGCGGCCTATGGCTACACCTTC. The encoded protein is CASSIIWEAAYGYTF.

The chain uses TRBV7-3 and TRBJ2-3; D possibly corresponds to TRBD2 (5 bases). The CDR3 loop spans 13 amino acids. V lost 4 bases, J lost 5 bases, and 10 bases lay in between. Germline V lookup: CDR1 SGHTA, CDR2 FQGTGA. This chain's CDR3 is CASSSDSLDTQYF. The CDR3 DNA follows: TGTGCCAGCAGCTCGGACTCCCTAGATACGCAGTATTTT.

This clone was seen just once. The junction and the germline gene differ at one end; a read error may be behind it. Other nucleotide sequences in the sample specify the same CDR3. The chain couples TRBV6-2 or TRBV6-3 to TRBJ2-7, with no clear D. The CDR3 is 11 residues long. Looked up from germline, CDR1 is MNHEY and CDR2 is SVGEGT. CDR3 in DNA: TGTGCCAGCAGTCACTCCTACGAGCAGTACTTC. It translates to CASSHSYEQYF.

The genes are TRBV12-5 and TRBJ1-2, with 9 bases matching TRBD1. CDR1 and CDR2 (germline): LGHNT, FRNRAP. V shed 6 bases, J shed 3 bases, and the junction held 2 bases outside the gene matches. This CDR3 has 13 amino acids. The CDR3: CASGRTGDYGYTF. The CDR3 bases are TGTGCTAGTGGCCGGACAGGGGACTATGGCTACACCTTC. The variable domain in full, with the rest retrieved from reference TRBV12-5 and TRBJ1-2, is DARVTQTPRHKVTEMGQEVTMRCQPILGHNTVFWYRQTMMQGLELLAYFRNRAPLDDSGMPKDRFSAEMPDATLATLKIQPSEPRDSAVYFCASGRTGDYGYTFGSGTRLTVV.

The gene calls are TRBV29-1 and TRBJ1-1; a weak D match, TRBD1 (5 bases). The germline gives CDR1 SQVTM, CDR2 ANQGSEA. CDR3 length: 13 amino acids. Trimming cost V 6 bases and J 4 bases, with 15 bases left between them. CDR3 in amino acids: CSVASGGGTEAFF. As DNA, the CDR3 is TGCAGCGTCGCCTCGGGGGGAGGCACTGAAGCTTTCTTT.

J is TRBJ2-7 and V is TRBV6-5; D might be TRBD2 (5 bases). The germline V and J ends were trimmed by 6 bases and 4 bases, with 13 bases remaining between them. Germline V gene sequence: CDR1 MNHEY, CDR2 SVGAGI. The CDR3 is 13 residues long. CDR3 loop: CASRRGNGYEQYF. In DNA, the CDR3 is TGTGCCAGCAGAAGAGGGAATGGGTACGAGCAGTACTTC.

CDR3 DNA sequence: TGTGCCAGCAGGCCCACAGGGGCTACTGAAAAACTGTTTTTT. It is translated as CASRPTGATEKLFF. J is TRBJ1-4 and V is TRBV27; 7 positions match TRBD1. The CDR3 length is 14 residues. Germline V lookup: CDR1 MNHEY, CDR2 SMNVEV (reference sequence). Trimming at V came to 6 bases and at J to 7 bases, leaving 8 bases not matched to a gene.

This sequence joins TRBV6-5 and TRBJ1-1, with 10 bases that match TRBD1. V dropped 5 bases and J dropped 5; count of bases not matched to a gene: 5. This CDR3 comprises 14 residues. The V gene's germline CDR1 is MNHEY and CDR2 SVGAGI. The CDR3 loop is CASSRWDRGTEAFF. The CDR3 nucleotides are TGTGCCAGCAGTCGGTGGGACAGGGGAACTGAAGCTTTCTTT.

The chain is built from TRBV5-1 and TRBJ2-1, with a weak D call TRBD2 (5 bases). The V and J ends lost 4 bases and 1 base respectively, with 15 bases between them. This CDR3 is 16 amino acids long. Germline V gene lookup returns CDR1 SGHRS and CDR2 YFSETQ. The CDR3 coding sequence is TGCGCCAGCAGCCTTGGTGGGAGCCCGTCCTACAATGAGCAGTTCTTC. It encodes CASSLGGSPSYNEQFF.

This sequence joins TRBV29-1 and TRBJ1-1; D remains ambiguous. Germline CDR1 reads SQVTM; CDR2 reads ANQGSEA. Trimming removed 2 bases at V and 0 bases at J, with 7 bases between. The CDR3 contains 13 residues. CDR3 DNA sequence: TGCAGCGTTGAACGTCTTATGAACACTGAAGCTTTCTTT. This translates into CSVERLMNTEAFF. Variable domain in full (rest from reference TRBV29-1 and TRBJ1-1): SAVISQKPSRDICQRGTSLTIQCQVDSQVTMMFWYRQQPGQSLTLIATANQGSEATYESGFVIDKFPISRPNLTFSTLTVSNMSPEDSSIYLCSVERLMNTEAFFGQGTRLTVV.

The CDR3 here is CASSLVGGTGANVLTF. Here the CDR3 DNA reads TGCGCCAGCAGCTTGGTTGGGGGGACTGGGGCCAACGTCCTGACTTTC. V is TRBV5-1 and J is TRBJ2-6; D might be TRBD2 (6 bases). The CDR3 length is 16 residues. V was shortened by 0 bases and J by 2 bases, with 9 bases between the two germline ends. Per the germline V gene, CDR1 is SGHRS and CDR2 is YFSETQ.

The chain links TRBV7-3 to TRBJ1-6; 7 bases match TRBD1. The CDR3 contains 14 residues. CDR1 and CDR2 (germline): SGHTA, FQGTGA. With 2 bases clipped from V and 8 bases from J, the junction kept 3 bases outside the gene matches. The CDR3 DNA reads as TGTGCCAGCAGCTTAGGGGACAGCTATTCACCCCTCCACTTT. Translating it yields CASSLGDSYSPLHF.

CDR3 residues: CASSLKPGGGEKLFF. The CDR3 DNA is TGTGCCAGCAGCTTAAAACCCGGAGGAGGGGAAAAACTGTTTTTT. The rearrangement uses TRBV7-2 and TRBJ1-4, with D unresolved. From germline, CDR1 is SGHTA and CDR2 FQGNSA. V dropped 2 bases and J dropped 8 bases, with 15 bases sitting between them. The CDR3 is made up of 15 amino acids. The full variable domain, in which reference TRBV7-2 and TRBJ1-4 provide the parts outside the CDR3, is GAGVSQSPSNKVTEKGKDVELRCDPISGHTALYWYRQSLGQGLEFLIYFQGNSAPDKSGLPSDRFSAERTGGSVSTLTIQRTQQEDSAVYLCASSLKPGGGEKLFFGSGTQLSVL.

The V call is TRBV3-1 (or the pseudogene TRBV3-2), the J call TRBJ1-6, with TRBD1 matching over 7 bases. The CDR3 length is 14 residues. Germline V CDR1 and CDR2: LGHDT, YNNKEL (reference sequence). The ends lost 4 bases at V and 7 bases at J; junction bases unmatched: 4. The DNA for the CDR3 is TGTGCCAGCAGCCGACAGGGATGGAATTCACCCCTCCACTTT. Translation: CASSRQGWNSPLHF.

This chain links TRBV5-8 with TRBJ1-1; D may be TRBD1 (6 bases). The CDR3 contains 15 residues. V lost 0 bases and J 2 bases, leaving 11 bases between the germline ends. Germline V gene data show CDR1 as SGHTS and CDR2 as YDEGEE. Here the CDR3 DNA reads TGTGCCAGCAGCTTGGCTTGGGGACAAAACACTGAAGCTTTCTTT. This sequence encodes CASSLAWGQNTEAFF.